This T cell receptor (beta chain) came from a study of blood T cell repertoires in COVID-19. Produced via immunoSEQ multiplex PCR; TCRdb's table is partial and in-frame only. The sample lists 150,000 to 200,000 clones; about 89% were seen once. Germline V gene sequence: CDR1 SEHNR, CDR2 FQNEAQ (reference sequence). This CDR3 region has 13 residues. Trimming took 6 bases from V and 7 from J, leaving 12 bases between them. The chain recombines TRBV7-9 with TRBJ2-2; maybe TRBD2 (6 bases). Specimen: peripheral blood. The sequence was collected from a man between 18 and 35 years old who had recovered from COVID-19. This CDR3 reads CASRSGRDGELFF. For the CDR3, the DNA is TGTGCCAGCAGGTCGGGGCGGGACGGGGAGCTGTTTTTT.